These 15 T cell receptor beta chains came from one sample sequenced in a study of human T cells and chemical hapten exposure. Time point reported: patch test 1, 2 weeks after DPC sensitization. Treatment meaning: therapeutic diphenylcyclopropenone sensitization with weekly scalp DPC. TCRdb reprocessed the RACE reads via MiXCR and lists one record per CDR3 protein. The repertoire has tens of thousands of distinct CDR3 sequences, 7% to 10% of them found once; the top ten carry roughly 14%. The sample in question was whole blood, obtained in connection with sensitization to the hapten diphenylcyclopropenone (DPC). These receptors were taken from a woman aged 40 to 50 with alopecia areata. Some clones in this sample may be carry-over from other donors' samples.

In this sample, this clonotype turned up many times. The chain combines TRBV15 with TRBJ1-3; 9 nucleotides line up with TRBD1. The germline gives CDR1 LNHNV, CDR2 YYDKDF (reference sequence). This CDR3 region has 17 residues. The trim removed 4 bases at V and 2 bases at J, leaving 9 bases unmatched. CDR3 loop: CATSNPTGGKTGNTIYF. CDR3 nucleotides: TGTGCCACCAGCAACCCAACAGGGGGCAAGACTGGAAACACCATATATTTT.

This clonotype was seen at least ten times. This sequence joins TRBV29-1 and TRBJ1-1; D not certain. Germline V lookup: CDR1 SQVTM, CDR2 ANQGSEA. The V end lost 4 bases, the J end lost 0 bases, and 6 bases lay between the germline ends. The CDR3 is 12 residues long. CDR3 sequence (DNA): TGCAGCGTTGGAGTTATGAACACTGAAGCTTTCTTT. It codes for CSVGVMNTEAFF.

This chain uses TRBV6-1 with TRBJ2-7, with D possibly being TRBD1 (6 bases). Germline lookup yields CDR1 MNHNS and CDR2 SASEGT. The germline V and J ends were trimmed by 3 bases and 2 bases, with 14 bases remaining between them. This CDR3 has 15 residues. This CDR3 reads CASSDEQGRAYEQYF. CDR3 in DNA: TGTGCCAGCAGTGACGAACAGGGAAGGGCCTACGAGCAGTACTTC.

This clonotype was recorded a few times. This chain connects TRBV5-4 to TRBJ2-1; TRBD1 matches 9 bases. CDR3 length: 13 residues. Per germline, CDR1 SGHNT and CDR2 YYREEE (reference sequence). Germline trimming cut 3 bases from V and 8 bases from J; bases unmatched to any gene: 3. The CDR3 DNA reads TGTGCCAGCAGCTGGGACAGGGTTGATGAGCAGTTCTTC. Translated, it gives CASSWDRVDEQFF.

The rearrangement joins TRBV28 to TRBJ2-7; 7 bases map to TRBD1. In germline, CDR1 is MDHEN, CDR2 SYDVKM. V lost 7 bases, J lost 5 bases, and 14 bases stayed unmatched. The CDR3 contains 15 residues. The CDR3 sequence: CASTLTGAGSNEQYF. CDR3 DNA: TGTGCCAGCACGCTTACAGGGGCAGGGTCGAACGAGCAGTACTTC.

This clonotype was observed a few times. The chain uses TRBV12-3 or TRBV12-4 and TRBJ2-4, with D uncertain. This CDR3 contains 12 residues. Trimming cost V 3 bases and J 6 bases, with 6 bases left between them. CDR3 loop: CASSFSGNIQYF. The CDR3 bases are TGTGCCAGCAGTTTCTCGGGAAACATTCAGTACTTC.

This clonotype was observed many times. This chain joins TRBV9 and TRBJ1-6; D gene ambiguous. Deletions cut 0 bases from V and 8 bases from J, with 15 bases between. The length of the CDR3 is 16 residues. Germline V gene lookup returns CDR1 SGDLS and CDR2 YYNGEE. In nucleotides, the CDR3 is TGTGCCAGCAGCGTAGGCCGAGCGAGCCTGGATTCACCCCTCCACTTT. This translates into CASSVGRASLDSPLHF.

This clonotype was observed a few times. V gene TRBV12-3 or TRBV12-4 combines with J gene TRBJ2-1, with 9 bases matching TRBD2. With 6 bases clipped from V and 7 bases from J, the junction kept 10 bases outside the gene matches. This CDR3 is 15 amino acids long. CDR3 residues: CASRRAGGPGNEQFF. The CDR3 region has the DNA TGTGCCAGCAGGCGAGCGGGGGGACCTGGGAATGAGCAGTTCTTC.

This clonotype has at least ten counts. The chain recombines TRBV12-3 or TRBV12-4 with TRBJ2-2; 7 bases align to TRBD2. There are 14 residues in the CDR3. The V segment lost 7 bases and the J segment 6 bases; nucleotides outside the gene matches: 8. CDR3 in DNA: TGTGCCAGCACCTCCGCGGGGGATCCCGGGGAGCTGTTTTTT. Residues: CASTSAGDPGELFF.

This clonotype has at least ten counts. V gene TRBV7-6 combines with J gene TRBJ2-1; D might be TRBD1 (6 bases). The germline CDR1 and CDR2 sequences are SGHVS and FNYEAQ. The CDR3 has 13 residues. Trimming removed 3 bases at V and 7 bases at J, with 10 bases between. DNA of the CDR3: TGTGCCAGCAGCTTCAGAGGGGGAAATGAGCAGTTCTTC. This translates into CASSFRGGNEQFF. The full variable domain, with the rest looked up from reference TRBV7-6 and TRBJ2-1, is GAGVSQSPRYKVTKRGQDVALRCDPISGHVSLYWYRQALGQGPEFLTYFNYEAQQDKSGLPNDRFSAERPEGSISTLTIQRTEQRDSAMYRCASSFRGGNEQFFGPGTRLTVL.

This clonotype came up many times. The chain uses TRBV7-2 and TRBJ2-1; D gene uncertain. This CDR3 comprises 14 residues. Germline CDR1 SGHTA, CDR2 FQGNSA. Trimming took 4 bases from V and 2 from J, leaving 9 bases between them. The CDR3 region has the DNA TGTGCCAGCAGCTACCCCCGAACCTACAATGAGCAGTTCTTC. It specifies CASSYPRTYNEQFF.

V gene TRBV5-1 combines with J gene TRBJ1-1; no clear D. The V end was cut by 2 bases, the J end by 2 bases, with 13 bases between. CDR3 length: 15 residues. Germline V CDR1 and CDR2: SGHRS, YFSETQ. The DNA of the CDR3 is TGCGCCAGCAGCTTTTCCCCCCTGGGAAACACTGAAGCTTTCTTT. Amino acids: CASSFSPLGNTEAFF.

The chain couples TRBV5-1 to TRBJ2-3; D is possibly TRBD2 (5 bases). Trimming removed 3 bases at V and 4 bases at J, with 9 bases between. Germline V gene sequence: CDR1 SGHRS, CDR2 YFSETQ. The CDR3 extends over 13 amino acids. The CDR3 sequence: CASSSPGSDTQYF. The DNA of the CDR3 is TGCGCCAGCAGCTCCCCGGGGTCAGATACGCAGTATTTT.

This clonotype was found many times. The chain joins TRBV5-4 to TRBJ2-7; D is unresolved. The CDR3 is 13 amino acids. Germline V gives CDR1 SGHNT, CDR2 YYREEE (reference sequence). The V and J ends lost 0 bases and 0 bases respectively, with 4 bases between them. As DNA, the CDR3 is TGTGCCAGCAGCTTGGATTTCTCCTACGAGCAGTACTTC. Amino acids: CASSLDFSYEQYF.

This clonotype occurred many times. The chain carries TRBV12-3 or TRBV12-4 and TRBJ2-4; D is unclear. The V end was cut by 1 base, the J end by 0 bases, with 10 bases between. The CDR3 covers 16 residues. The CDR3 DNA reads TGTGCCAGCAGTTTAGGCTCGCTCCGAGCCAAAAACATTCAGTACTTC. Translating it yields CASSLGSLRAKNIQYF.